This TCR beta chain was documented in a study of vaccination and CD4 T cells after COVID-19. Study overall: Stimuli were overlapping spike peptide pools of SARS-CoV-2 and three common cold coronaviruses (HCoV-NL63, HCoV-OC43, HCoV-229E). General study results and limits: Spike mono-reactivity was evident in 304 of the 307 vaccine-specific clones derived from convalescent patients.

Regarding treatment: approximately nine-day PBMC culture with coronavirus spike peptide pools or control peptides (ViraFEST assay). A note on this clonotype: Its antigen is not identified.

V lost 2 bases and J lost 4; bases outside the gene matches: 8. CDR3 size: 15 residues. Per germline, CDR1 GTSNPN and CDR2 SVGIG (reference sequence). Oncomine TCR Beta short-read sequencing was applied to DNA from cultured CD4+ T cells. Using its own MiXCR run on the PCR reads, TCRdb lists one record per CDR3 protein. There are over 20,000 distinct CDR3 sequences in the sample; 45% to 65% occur only once, and approximately 6% lies in the top ten. This rearrangement joins TRBV30 to TRBJ2-5; 9 positions match TRBD1. The TCR originated in a human donor who had recovered from COVID-19. Sequenced: CD4+ T cells from blood, cultured in vitro. The CDR3 bases are TGTGCCTGGAGTCCCGGGACAGGGAGGGGAGAGACCCAGTACTTC. It codes for CAWSPGTGRGETQYF.